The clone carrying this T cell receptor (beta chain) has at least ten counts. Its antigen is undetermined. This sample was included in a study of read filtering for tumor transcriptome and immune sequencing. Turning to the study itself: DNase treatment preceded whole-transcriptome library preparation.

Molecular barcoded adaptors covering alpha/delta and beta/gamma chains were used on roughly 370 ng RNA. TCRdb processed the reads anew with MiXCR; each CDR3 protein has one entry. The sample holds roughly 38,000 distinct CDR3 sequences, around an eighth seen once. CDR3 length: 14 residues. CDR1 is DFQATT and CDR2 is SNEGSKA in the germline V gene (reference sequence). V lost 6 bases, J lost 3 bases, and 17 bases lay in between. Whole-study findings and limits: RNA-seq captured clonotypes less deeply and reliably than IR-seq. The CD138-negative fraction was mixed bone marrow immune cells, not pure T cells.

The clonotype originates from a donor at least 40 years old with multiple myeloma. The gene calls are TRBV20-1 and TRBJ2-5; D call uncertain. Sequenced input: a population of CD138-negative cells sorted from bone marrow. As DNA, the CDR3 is TGCAGTGCAGCCGGCAGACGTGGGGAAGAGACCCAGTACTTC. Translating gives CSAAGRRGEETQYF.